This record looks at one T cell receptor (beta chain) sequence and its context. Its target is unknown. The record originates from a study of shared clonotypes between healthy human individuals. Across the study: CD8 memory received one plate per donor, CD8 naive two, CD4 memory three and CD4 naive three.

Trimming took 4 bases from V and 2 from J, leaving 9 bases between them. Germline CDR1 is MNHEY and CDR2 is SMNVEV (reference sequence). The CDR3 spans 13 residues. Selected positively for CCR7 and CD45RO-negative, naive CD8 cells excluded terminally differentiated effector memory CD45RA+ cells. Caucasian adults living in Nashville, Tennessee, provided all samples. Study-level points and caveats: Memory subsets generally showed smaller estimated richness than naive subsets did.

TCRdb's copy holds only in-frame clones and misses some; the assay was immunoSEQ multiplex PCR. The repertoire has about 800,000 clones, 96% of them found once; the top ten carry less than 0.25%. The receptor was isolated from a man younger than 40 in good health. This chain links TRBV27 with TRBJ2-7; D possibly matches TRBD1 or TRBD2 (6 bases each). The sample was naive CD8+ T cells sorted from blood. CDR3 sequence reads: CASSWGATYEQYF. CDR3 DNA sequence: TGTGCCAGCAGTTGGGGGGCCACCTACGAGCAGTACTTC.